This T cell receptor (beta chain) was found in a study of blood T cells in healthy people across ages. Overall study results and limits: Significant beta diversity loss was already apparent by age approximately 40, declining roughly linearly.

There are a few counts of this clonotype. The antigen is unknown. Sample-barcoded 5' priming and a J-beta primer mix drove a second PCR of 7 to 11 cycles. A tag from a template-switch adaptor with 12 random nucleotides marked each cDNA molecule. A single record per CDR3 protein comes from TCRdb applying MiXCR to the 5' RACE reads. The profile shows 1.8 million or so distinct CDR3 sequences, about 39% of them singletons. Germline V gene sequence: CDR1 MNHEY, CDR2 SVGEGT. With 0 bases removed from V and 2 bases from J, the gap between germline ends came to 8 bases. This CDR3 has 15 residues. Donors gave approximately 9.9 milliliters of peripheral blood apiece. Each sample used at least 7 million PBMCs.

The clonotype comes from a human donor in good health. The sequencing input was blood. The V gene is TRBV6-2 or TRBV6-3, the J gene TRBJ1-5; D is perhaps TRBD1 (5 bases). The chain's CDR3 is CASSYSPRGNQPQHF. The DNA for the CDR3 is TGTGCCAGCAGTTACTCCCCCAGGGGCAATCAGCCCCAGCATTTT.